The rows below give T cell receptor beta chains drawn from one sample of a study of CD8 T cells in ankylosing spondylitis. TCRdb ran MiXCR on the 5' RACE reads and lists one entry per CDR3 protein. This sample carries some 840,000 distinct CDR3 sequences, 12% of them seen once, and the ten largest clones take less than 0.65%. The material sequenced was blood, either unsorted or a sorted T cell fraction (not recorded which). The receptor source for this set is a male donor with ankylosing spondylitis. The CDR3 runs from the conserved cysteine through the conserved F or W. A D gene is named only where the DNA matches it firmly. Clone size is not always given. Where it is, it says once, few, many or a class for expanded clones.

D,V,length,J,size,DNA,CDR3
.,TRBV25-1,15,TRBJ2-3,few,TGTGCCAGCAGTCGCCCCGGGACCAGCACAGATACGCAGTATTTT,CASSRPGTSTDTQYF
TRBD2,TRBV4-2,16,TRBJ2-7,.,TGTGCCAGCAGCCAAGACCTTCTAGCGGGGGACTACGAGCAGTACTTC,CASSQDLLAGDYEQYF
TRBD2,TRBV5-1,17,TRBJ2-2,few,TGCGCCAGCAGCCTACTTGCTAGCGGGAAAACGACCGGGGAGCTGTTTTTT,CASSLLASGKTTGELFF
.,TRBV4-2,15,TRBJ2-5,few,TGTGCCAGCGGAACCACTAGGGGTACACAAGAGACCCAGTACTTC,CASGTTRGTQETQYF
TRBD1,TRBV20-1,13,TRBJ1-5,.,TGCAGTGCTGCACGGACAGGGGATCAGCCCCAGCATTTT,CSAARTGDQPQHF
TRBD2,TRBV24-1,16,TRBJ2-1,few,TGTGCCACCAGTGATCCTTTAGCGGGAGTAAGGAATGAGCAGTTCTTC,CATSDPLAGVRNEQFF
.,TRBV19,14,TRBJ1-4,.,TGTGCCAGTAATGGACGGGGGAATAATGAAAAACTGTTTTTT,CASNGRGNNEKLFF
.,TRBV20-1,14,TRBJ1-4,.,TGCAGTGCTAGAGAATCAGGCGGAAATGAAAAACTGTTTTTT,CSARESGGNEKLFF
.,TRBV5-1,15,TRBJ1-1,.,TGCGCCAGCAGCCCCAGGGACGCGGGGAACACTGAAGCTTTCTTT,CASSPRDAGNTEAFF
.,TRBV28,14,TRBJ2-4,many,TGTGCCAGCAGTCCTGACATTTTCGAAAACATTCAGTACTTC,CASSPDIFENIQYF
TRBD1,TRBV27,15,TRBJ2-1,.,TGTGCCAGCAGCTCGTTCCGGGACAGGAACGATGAGCAGTTCTTC,CASSSFRDRNDEQFF
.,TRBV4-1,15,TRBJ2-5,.,TGCGCCAGCAGCCAATCTCGACTAGACCGAGAGACCCAGTACTTC,CASSQSRLDRETQYF
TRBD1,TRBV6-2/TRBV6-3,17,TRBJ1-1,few,TGTGCCAGCAGACAACATACCGATAGACAGGGAGGTACTGAAGCTTTCTTT,CASRQHTDRQGGTEAFF
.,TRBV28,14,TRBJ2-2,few,TGTGCCAGCACACCCTCGACTAGAGGCGGGGAGCTGTTTTTT,CASTPSTRGGELFF
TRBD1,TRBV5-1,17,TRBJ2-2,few,TGCGCCAGCAGCCTAGATCAACAGGGGGCGCGGACCGGGGAGCTGTTTTTT,CASSLDQQGARTGELFF
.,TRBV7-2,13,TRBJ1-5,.,TGTGCCAGCAGCTTAGAGAGGGGATCGCCCCAGCATTTT,CASSLERGSPQHF
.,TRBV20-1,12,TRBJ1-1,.,TGCAGTGCACAAAGGGGGGACACTGAAGCTTTCTTT,CSAQRGDTEAFF
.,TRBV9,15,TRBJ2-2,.,TGTGCCAGCAGCTTCCGGGACCCGAACACCGGGGAGCTGTTTTTT,CASSFRDPNTGELFF
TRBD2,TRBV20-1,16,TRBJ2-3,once,TGCAGTGCTAGAAAAGGACTAGCGGGGGGGCAAGATACGCAGTATTTT,CSARKGLAGGQDTQYF
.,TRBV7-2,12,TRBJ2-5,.,TGTGCCAGCAGCTTTTCATCGGAGACCCAGTACTTC,CASSFSSETQYF
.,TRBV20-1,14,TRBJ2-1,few,TGCAGTGCTAGTGATAGCGGTTCGAGTGATGAGCAGTTCTTC,CSASDSGSSDEQFF
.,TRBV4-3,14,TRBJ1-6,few,TGCGCCAGCAGCCAAGGCGGCATTTACTCACCCCTCCACTTT,CASSQGGIYSPLHF